This is a list of T cell receptor beta chains from one sample in a study of T cell responses to AZD1222 COVID-19 vaccine. Here immunoSEQ multiplex PCR was the method, and the copy in TCRdb shows in-frame clones only, minus some. The table records roughly 97,000 clones, roughly 92% of them present only once. The starting material was peripheral blood, obtained on day 0 of AZD1222 vaccination. Receptor source: an adult in good health. CDR3s include the opening cysteine and the closing phenylalanine or tryptophan. D genes are given only for firm matches.

J gene | CDR3 length | D gene | V gene | CDR3 DNA | CDR3 protein
TRBJ2-5 | 14 | TRBD2 | TRBV6-6 | TGTGCCAGCAGATCACTAGCGGTCCAAGAGACCCAGTACTTC | CASRSLAVQETQYF
TRBJ2-7 | 16 | TRBD2 | TRBV3-1/TRBV3-2 | TGTGCCAGCAGCCAAGTGGGGCTAGCGGGACCATACGAGCAGTACTTC | CASSQVGLAGPYEQYF
TRBJ1-1 | 12 | . | TRBV13 | TGTGCCAGCAGCCCCAGGAACACTGAAGCTTTCTTT | CASSPRNTEAFF
TRBJ1-2 | 14 | . | TRBV2 | TGTGCCAGCACCCGGACAGCTCTAGACTATGGCTACACCTTC | CASTRTALDYGYTF
TRBJ2-1 | 12 | . | TRBV5-4 | TGTGCCAGCAGCTTGGTGAGGGATGAGCAGTTCTTC | CASSLVRDEQFF
TRBJ2-7 | 15 | . | TRBV18 | TGTGCCAGCTCACCACCAGGAGGGAGCTCCTACGAGCAGTACTTC | CASSPPGGSSYEQYF
TRBJ1-5 | 12 | . | TRBV15 | TGTGCCACCAGCAGGGACAATCAGCCCCAGCATTTT | CATSRDNQPQHF
TRBJ1-2 | 12 | TRBD1 | TRBV24-1 | TGTGCCACCTCAGGGACAGCCGATGGCTACACCTTC | CATSGTADGYTF
TRBJ1-3 | 12 | TRBD1 | TRBV2 | TGTGCCAGCAGTCGGGACAGCCCGAGCATATATTTT | CASSRDSPSIYF
TRBJ1-5 | 15 | . | TRBV5-4 | TGTGCCAGCAGCTTGGATGGGAATAGCAATCAGCCCCAGCATTTT | CASSLDGNSNQPQHF
TRBJ2-3 | 11 | . | TRBV12-3/TRBV12-4 | TGTGCCAGCAGTTCGAGGGATACGCAGTATTTT | CASSSRDTQYF